This TCR beta chain derives from a study of B cell selection in AIRE deficiency. For this clone: Its matching antigen is unknown.

The CDR3 contains 14 residues. The germline CDR1 and CDR2 sequences are ENHRY and SYGVKD. Trimming cost V 6 bases and J 2 bases; bases outside gene matches: 4. The regulatory T cell sort gate was CD4+CD25hiCD127low/negative. Under the authors' procedure: Patients' Tregs yielded roughly 5x10^4 distinct TCRbeta sequences; donors' 80,000 to 100,000. Profiling relied on immunoSEQ multiplex PCR, and the TCRdb table lists in-frame clones only, not all of them. D and trimming come from the DNA, and the V and J calls and clone size come from that table. The table lists some 14,000 clones, 85% to 95% of them singletons. Study-wide results and caveats: With only TCRbeta sequenced, less than 45% of shared healthy Treg sequences overlapped Tconv. Shared Treg sequences were biased toward short CDR3s with few non-templated nucleotide insertions. Of some 3,300 shared Treg TCRbeta sequences, over 25% were healthy-only, approximately 9% patient-only.

V usage is TRBV10-3 and J usage is TRBJ1-3, with 7 bases matching TRBD1. The TCR sequence derives from a human donor with AIRE deficiency. Sequencing was carried out using Tregs sorted from PBMCs. The CDR3 sequence is CAIRETGAGNTIYF. The CDR3 DNA is TGTGCCATCAGAGAAACAGGGGCTGGAAACACCATATATTTT.